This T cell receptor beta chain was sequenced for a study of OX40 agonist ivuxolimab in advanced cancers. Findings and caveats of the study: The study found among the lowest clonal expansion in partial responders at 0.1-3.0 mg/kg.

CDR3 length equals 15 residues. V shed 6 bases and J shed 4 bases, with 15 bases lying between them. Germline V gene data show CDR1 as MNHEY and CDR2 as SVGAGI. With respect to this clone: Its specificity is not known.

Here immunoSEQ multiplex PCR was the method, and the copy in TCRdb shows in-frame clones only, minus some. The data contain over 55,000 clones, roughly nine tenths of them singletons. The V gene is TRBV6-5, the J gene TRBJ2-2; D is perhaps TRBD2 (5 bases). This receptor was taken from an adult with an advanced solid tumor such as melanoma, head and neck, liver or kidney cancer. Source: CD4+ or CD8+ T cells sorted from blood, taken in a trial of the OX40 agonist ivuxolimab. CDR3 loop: CASRRAVAGTGELFF. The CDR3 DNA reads TGTGCCAGCAGGAGGGCTGTTGCTGGCACCGGGGAGCTGTTTTTT.